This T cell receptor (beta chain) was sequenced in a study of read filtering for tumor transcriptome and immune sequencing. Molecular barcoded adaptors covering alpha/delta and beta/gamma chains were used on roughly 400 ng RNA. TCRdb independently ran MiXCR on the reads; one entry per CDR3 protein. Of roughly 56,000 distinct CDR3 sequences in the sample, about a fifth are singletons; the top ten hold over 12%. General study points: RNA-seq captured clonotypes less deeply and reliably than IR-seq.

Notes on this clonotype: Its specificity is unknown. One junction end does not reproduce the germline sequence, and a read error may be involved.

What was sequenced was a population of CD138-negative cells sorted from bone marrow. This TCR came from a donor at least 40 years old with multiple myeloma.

For the CDR3, the DNA is TGTGCCAGTAGTAGGGACACTTACACCGGGGAGCTGCTTTTT. Translating it yields CASSRDTYTGELLF. The chain employs TRBV19 and TRBJ2-2; D possibly corresponds to TRBD1 (6 bases). CDR3 length equals 14 residues. Germline CDR1 is LNHDA and CDR2 is SQIVND (reference sequence).